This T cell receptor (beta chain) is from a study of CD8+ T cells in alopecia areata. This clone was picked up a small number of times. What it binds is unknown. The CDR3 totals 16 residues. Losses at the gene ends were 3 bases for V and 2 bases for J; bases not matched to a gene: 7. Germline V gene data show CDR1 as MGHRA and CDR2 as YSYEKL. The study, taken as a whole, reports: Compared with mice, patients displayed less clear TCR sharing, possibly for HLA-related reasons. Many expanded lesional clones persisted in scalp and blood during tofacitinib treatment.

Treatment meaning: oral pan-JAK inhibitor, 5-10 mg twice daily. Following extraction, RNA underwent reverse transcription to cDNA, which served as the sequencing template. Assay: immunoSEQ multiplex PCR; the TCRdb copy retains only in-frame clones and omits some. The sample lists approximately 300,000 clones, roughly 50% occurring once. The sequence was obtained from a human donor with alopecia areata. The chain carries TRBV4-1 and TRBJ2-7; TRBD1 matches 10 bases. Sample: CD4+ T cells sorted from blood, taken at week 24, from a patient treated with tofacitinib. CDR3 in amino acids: CASSHPMDRGTYEQYF. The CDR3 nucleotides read TGCGCCAGCAGCCACCCGATGGACAGGGGGACCTACGAGCAGTACTTC.